This entry lists 14 T cell receptor beta chains sequenced from one sample in a study of siplizumab effects on memory and regulatory T cells. Clones were sequenced by immunoSEQ multiplex PCR, and TCRdb holds only the in-frame ones, with some missing. The table includes about 66,000 clones, around 96% detected once. Material for sequencing was naive CD8+ T cells sorted from blood. The source is a human donor in good health.

The chain has TRBV5-6 and TRBJ2-6; D is perhaps TRBD2 (5 bases). The V gene lost 4 bases and the J gene lost 4 bases, with 15 bases spanning the gap. Germline V lookup: CDR1 SGHDT, CDR2 YYEEEE. This CDR3 is built from 16 residues. For the CDR3, the DNA is TGTGCCAGCAGCCCGCCCGGGATATCGGGGGCCAACGTCCTGACTTTC. Its translation is CASSPPGISGANVLTF.

The gene calls are TRBV7-9 and TRBJ2-3, with TRBD2 identical over 11 bases. The CDR3 length is 15 residues. J was trimmed by 4 bases and V by 5 bases; bases with no gene match: 5. The germline CDR1 and CDR2 sequences are SEHNR and FQNEAQ (reference sequence). In DNA, the CDR3 is TGTGCCAGCAGCCCCCCACTAGCGGGGGCAGATACGCAGTATTTT. Amino acid sequence: CASSPPLAGADTQYF.

This clone was observed once. The gene calls are TRBV7-2 and TRBJ2-3; 11 positions match TRBD2. The trim removed 1 base at V and 4 bases at J, leaving 4 bases unmatched. Looked up from germline, CDR1 is SGHTA and CDR2 is FQGNSA. The CDR3 runs 16 residues. CDR3 amino acids: CASSLGPSGGPDTQYF. DNA for the CDR3: TGTGCCAGCAGCTTAGGGCCTAGCGGGGGGCCAGATACGCAGTATTTT.

The genes are TRBV4-1 and TRBJ2-5; 7 nucleotides align to TRBD1. V trimming: 0 bases; J trimming: 0 bases; junction bases outside the gene matches: 4. Germline loops: CDR1 MGHRA, CDR2 YSYEKL. The CDR3 contains 16 residues. The CDR3 coding sequence is TGCGCCAGCAGCCAAGAAGCGACAGGGTACCAAGAGACCCAGTACTTC. Its translation: CASSQEATGYQETQYF.

CDR3: CASSQELGEGLIGTQYF. The CDR3 bases are TGTGCCAGCAGCCAAGAGTTGGGAGAGGGATTAATAGGTACGCAGTATTTT. The rearrangement joins TRBV4-2 to TRBJ2-3; tentative D call: TRBD2 (5 bases). Between the trimmed V and J ends, which lost 0 bases and 8 bases, there was a span of 21 bases. The length of the CDR3 is 17 residues. Germline CDR1 reads LGHNA; CDR2 reads YNFKEQ.

The gene calls are TRBV25-1 and TRBJ1-1; no reliable D call. Germline lookup yields CDR1 MGHDK and CDR2 SYGVNS. CDR3 length: 15 amino acids. With 3 bases removed from V and 6 bases from J, the gap between germline ends came to 17 bases. As DNA, the CDR3 is TGTGCCAGCAGTGACCCCTTTAATGGGGTAGCTGAAGCTTTCTTT. Translated: CASSDPFNGVAEAFF.

The chain has TRBV7-9 and TRBJ2-7; no reliable D call. V was shortened by 5 bases and J by 7 bases, with 9 bases between the two germline ends. CDR3 length equals 11 residues. The germline CDR1 and CDR2 sequences are SEHNR and FQNEAQ (reference sequence). The CDR3 here is CASSPGLEQYF. The DNA for the CDR3 is TGTGCCAGCAGCCCCGGGCTTGAGCAGTACTTC.

The chain employs TRBV4-1 and TRBJ2-7; D is possibly TRBD2 (6 bases). The CDR3 is 16 residues long. Deletions cut 0 bases from V and 6 bases from J, with 18 bases between. The germline gives CDR1 MGHRA, CDR2 YSYEKL. In nucleotides, the CDR3 is TGCGCCAGCAGCCAAGAGGGGGGAGACGGGGTCGGCGAGCAGTACTTC. Its protein product is CASSQEGGDGVGEQYF.

The rearrangement links TRBV7-2 to TRBJ2-7, with TRBD2 matching over 11 bases. CDR3 length equals 17 residues. The germline gives CDR1 SGHTA, CDR2 FQGNSA. With V trimmed by 1 base and J by 2 bases, 7 bases remained unmatched. As DNA, the CDR3 is TGTGCCAGCAGCTTAGAGGGGTGGACTAGCGGGCCCTACGAGCAGTACTTC. It encodes CASSLEGWTSGPYEQYF.

This rearrangement joins TRBV7-2 to TRBJ1-2; D is ambiguous. V lost 0 bases and J 6 bases, leaving 11 bases between the germline ends. CDR3 length: 14 amino acids. Germline CDR1 and CDR2: SGHTA and FQGNSA. DNA for the CDR3: TGTGCCAGCAGCTTAGCCGGGGTCCTCCATGGCTACACCTTC. It yields the protein CASSLAGVLHGYTF.

Here the CDR3 reads CASRWGGVDGYTF. CDR3 DNA sequence: TGTGCCAGTCGATGGGGAGGGGTGGATGGCTACACCTTC. The chain couples TRBV4-2 to TRBJ1-2, with D possibly being TRBD1 (5 bases). V was shortened by 9 bases and J by 6 bases, with 17 bases between the two germline ends. Germline V CDR1 and CDR2: LGHNA, YNFKEQ. This CDR3 has 13 residues.

The chain is built from TRBV29-1 and TRBJ2-5, with D possibly called TRBD1 or TRBD2 (5 bases each). Trimming left V 4 bases short and J 5 bases short, with 11 bases between. Germline-derived CDR1 and CDR2 are SQVTM and ANQGSEA. This CDR3 is built from 12 residues. CDR3 coding DNA: TGCAGCGTTGGTCGAGGGGAGGAGACCCAGTACTTC. Translation: CSVGRGEETQYF.

V usage is TRBV25-1 and J usage is TRBJ1-4; D is uncertain. V lost 0 bases to trimming and J lost 6 bases, with 14 bases between them. The CDR3 totals 16 residues. Germline CDR1 reads MGHDK; CDR2 reads SYGVNS. The CDR3 spells CASSEYIQLPDEKLFF. CDR3 bases: TGTGCCAGCAGTGAATATATTCAACTGCCGGATGAAAAACTGTTTTTT.

The V and J genes are TRBV20-1 and TRBJ2-7; D remains unclear. The CDR3 spans 11 residues. V was cut by 7 bases and J by 2 bases, with 9 bases left in between. Germline V gene lookup returns CDR1 DFQATT and CDR2 SNEGSKA (reference sequence). CDR3 protein: CSVATPYEQYF. In DNA form, the CDR3 reads TGCAGTGTCGCCACCCCCTACGAGCAGTACTTC.